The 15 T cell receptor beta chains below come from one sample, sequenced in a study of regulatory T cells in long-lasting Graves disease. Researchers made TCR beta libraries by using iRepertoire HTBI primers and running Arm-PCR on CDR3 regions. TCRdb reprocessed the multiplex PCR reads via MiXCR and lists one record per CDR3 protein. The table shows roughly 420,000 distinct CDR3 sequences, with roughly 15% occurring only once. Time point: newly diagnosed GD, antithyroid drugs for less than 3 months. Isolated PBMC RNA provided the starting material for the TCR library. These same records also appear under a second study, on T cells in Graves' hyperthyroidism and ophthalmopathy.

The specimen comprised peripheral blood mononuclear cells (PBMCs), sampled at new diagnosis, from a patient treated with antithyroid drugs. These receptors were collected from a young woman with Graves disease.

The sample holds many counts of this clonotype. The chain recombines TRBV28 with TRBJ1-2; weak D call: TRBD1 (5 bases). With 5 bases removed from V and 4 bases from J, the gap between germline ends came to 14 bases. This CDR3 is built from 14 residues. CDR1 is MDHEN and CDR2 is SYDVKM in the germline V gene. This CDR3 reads CASSPASQGYGYTF. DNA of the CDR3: TGTGCCAGCAGTCCCGCGTCTCAGGGCTATGGCTACACCTTC.

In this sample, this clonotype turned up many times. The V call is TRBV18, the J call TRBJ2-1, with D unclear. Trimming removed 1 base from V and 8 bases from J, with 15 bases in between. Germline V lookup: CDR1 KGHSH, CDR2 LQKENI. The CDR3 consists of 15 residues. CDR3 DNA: TGTGCCAGCTCACCACGGCTATTCCCGTACGATGAGCAGTTCTTC. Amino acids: CASSPRLFPYDEQFF.

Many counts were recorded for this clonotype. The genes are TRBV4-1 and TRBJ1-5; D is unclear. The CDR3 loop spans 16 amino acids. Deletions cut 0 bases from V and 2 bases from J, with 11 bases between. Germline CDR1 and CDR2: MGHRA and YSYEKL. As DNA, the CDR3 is TGCGCCAGCAGCCAAGATGGAGGTTTGGGCAATCAGCCCCAGCATTTT. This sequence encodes CASSQDGGLGNQPQHF.

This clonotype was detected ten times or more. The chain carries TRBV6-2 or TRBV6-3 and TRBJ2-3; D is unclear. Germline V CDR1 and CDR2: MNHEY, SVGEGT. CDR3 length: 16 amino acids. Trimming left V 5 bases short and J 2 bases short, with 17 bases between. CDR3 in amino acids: CASSASSLTFTDTQYF. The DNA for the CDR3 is TGTGCCAGCAGTGCTTCGTCCCTAACCTTCACAGATACGCAGTATTTT.

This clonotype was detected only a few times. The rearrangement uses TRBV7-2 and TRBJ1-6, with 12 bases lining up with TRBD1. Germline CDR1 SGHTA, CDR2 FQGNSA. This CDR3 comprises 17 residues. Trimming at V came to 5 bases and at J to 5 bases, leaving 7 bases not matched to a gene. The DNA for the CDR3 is TGTGCCAGCAGCCTGGGACAGGGGGCTAGGAATAATTCACCCCTCCACTTT. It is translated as CASSLGQGARNNSPLHF.

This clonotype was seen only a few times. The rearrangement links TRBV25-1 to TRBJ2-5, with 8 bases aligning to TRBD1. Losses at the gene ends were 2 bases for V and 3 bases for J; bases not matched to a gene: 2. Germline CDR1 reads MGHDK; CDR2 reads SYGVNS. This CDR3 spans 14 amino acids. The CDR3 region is CASSEQDREETQYF. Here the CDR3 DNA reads TGTGCCAGCAGTGAACAGGACAGGGAAGAGACCCAGTACTTC. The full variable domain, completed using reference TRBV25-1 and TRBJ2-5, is EADIYQTPRYLVIGTGKKITLECSQTMGHDKMYWYQQDPGMELHLIHYSYGVNSTEKGDLSSESTVSRIRTEHFPLTLESARPSHTSQYLCASSEQDREETQYFGPGTRLLVL.

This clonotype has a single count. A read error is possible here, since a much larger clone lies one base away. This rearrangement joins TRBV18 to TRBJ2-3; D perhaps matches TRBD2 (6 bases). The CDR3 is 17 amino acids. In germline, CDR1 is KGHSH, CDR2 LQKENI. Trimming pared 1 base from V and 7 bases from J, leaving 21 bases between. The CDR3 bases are TGTGCCAGCTCACCACGGCTAACTAGCAGGAGGAGGTATACGCAGTATTTT. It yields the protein CASSPRLTSRRRYTQYF.

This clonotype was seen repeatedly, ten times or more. CDR3 DNA sequence: TGCAGTGTTGCGACCCAGTACTTC. Encoded protein: CSVATQYF. The chain has TRBV20-1 and TRBJ2-5, with D uncertain. In germline, CDR1 is DFQATT, CDR2 SNEGSKA (reference sequence). V dropped 7 bases and J dropped 7 bases, with 4 bases sitting between them. CDR3 size: 8 residues.

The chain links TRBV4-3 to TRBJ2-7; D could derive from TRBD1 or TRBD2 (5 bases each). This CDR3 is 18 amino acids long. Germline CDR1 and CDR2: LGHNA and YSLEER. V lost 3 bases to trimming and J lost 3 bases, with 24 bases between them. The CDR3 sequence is CASSHGVRRESRIYEQYF. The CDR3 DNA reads TGCGCCAGCAGCCATGGGGTCCGCAGGGAGAGCAGGATCTACGAGCAGTACTTC.

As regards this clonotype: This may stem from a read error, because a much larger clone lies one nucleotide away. The CDR3 sequence is CASSPRLRLNTEASF. CDR3 in DNA: TGTGCCAGCAGTCCCCGACTCCGCTTGAACACTGAAGCTTCCTTT. The chain links TRBV12-3 or TRBV12-4 to TRBJ1-1; D is undetermined. This CDR3 is built from 15 residues.

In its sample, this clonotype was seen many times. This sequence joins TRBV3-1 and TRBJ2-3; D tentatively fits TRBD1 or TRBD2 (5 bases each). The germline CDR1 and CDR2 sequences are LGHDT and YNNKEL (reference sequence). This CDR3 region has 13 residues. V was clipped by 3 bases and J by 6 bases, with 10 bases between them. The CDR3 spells CASSQQGPDTQYF. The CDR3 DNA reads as TGTGCCAGCAGCCAGCAGGGACCGGATACGCAGTATTTT.

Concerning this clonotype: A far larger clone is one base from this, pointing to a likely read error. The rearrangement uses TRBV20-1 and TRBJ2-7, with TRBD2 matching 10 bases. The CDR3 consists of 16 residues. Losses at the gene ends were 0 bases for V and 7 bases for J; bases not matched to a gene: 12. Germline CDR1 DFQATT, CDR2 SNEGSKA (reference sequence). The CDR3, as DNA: TGCAGTGCTAGAGATCTAGCGGGAGTGGGCTACAATGAGCAGTACTTC. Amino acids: CSARDLAGVGYNEQYF.

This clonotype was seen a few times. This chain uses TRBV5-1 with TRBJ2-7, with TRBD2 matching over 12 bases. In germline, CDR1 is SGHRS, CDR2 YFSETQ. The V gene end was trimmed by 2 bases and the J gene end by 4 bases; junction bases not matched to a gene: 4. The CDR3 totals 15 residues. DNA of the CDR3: TGCGCCAGCAGCTTCATGGGACTAGCGGGTTACGAGCAGTACTTC. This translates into CASSFMGLAGYEQYF.

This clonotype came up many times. The DNA for the CDR3 is TGTGCCAGCAGCGCCCGACTAGCGGGAGGGGAGCAGTTCTTC. Translated: CASSARLAGGEQFF. The rearrangement joins TRBV11-2 to TRBJ2-1, with 14 bases fitting TRBD2. Germline V gene sequence: CDR1 SGHAT, CDR2 FQNNGV. J gave up 10 bases and V 5 bases, and 4 bases lay outside the gene matches. This CDR3 comprises 14 residues.

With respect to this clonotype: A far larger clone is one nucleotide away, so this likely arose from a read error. DNA for the CDR3: TGTGCCAGCAGCTTAGTAAGGGTTGACACTGAAGCTTTCTTT. Its protein is CASSLVRVDTEAFF. The rearrangement uses TRBV11-2 and TRBJ2-3; D is unresolved. The J call may be faulty, since TRBJ1-1 better matches the DNA end. Germline V CDR1 and CDR2: SGHAT, FQNNGV. The CDR3 has 14 residues.